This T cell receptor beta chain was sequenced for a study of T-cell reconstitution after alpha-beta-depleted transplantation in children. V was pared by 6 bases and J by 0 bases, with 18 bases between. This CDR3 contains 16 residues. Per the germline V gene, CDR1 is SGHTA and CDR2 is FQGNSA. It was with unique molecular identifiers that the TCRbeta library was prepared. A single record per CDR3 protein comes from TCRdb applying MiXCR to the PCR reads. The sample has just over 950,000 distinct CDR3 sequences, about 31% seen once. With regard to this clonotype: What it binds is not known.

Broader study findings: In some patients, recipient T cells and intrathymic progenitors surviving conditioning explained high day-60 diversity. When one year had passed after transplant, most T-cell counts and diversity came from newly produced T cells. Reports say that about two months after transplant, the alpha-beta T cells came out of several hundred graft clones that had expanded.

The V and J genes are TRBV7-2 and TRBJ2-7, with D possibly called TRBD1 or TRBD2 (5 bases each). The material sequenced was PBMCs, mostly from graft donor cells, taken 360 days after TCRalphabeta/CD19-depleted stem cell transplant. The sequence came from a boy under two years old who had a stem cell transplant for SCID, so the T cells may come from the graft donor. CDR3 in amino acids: CASSSRGGPSSYEQYF. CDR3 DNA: TGTGCCAGCAGTTCTAGGGGCGGGCCCAGCTCCTACGAGCAGTACTTC.